This entry concerns a single T cell receptor (beta chain). Its specificity is unknown. The sample originates from a study of T cell responses to AZD1222 COVID-19 vaccine. Germline lookup yields CDR1 MNHEY and CDR2 SVGEGT. This CDR3 comprises 14 residues. Trimming removed 0 bases from V and 3 bases from J, with 6 bases in between. General observations from the study: Unmutated regions of variants are reportedly targeted by nearly half of spike-specific TCRs. A rise in Spike-specific TCR breadth and depth followed two AZD1222 doses. Baseline seropositivity characterized only a handful of AZD1222 recipients.

Repertoires were generated with immunoSEQ multiplex PCR, while TCRdb's copy carries only in-frame clones and drops some. In the table there are 110,000 or so clones, approximately 83% of which are singletons. The origin of this receptor is an adult in good health. V and J are TRBV6-2 or TRBV6-3 and TRBJ1-3; D remains ambiguous. The sample consisted of peripheral blood, taken on day 0 of AZD1222 vaccination. For the CDR3, the DNA is TGTGCCAGCAGTTACTCAGAAATTGGAAACACCATATATTTT. Amino acid sequence: CASSYSEIGNTIYF.